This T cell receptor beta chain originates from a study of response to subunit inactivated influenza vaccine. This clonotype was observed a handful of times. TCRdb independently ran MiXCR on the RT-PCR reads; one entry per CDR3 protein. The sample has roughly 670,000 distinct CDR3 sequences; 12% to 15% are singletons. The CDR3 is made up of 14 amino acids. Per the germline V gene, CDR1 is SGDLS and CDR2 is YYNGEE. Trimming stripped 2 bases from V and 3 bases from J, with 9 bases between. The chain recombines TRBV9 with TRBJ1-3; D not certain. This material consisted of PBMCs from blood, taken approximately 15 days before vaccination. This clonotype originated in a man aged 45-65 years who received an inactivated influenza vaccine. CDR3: CASSVAGVGNTIYF. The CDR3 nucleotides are TGTGCCAGCAGCGTGGCAGGCGTTGGAAACACCATATATTTT.